Following are 5 T cell receptor beta chains from one sample sequenced in a study of T cell responses to AZD1222 COVID-19 vaccine. Here immunoSEQ multiplex PCR was the method, and the copy in TCRdb shows in-frame clones only, minus some. The data contain about 27,000 clones, 80% to 95% of them seen just once; the ten biggest clones take up 7.5% to 10%. Here the sequenced sample was peripheral blood, taken 28 days after the second AZD1222 dose. The origin of the receptors is an adult who received the AZD1222 COVID-19 vaccine.

This chain links TRBV28 with TRBJ1-5, with D possibly matching TRBD1 (5 bases). Germline-derived CDR1 and CDR2 are MDHEN and SYDVKM. CDR3 size: 11 residues. V was pared by 6 bases and J by 15 bases, with 15 bases between. In nucleotides, the CDR3 is TGTGCCAGCAGATCATCCCGGGACCCGCATTTT. Translation gives CASRSSRDPHF.

This rearrangement joins TRBV29-1 to TRBJ2-4; D gene unclear. Trimming cost V 0 bases and J 4 bases, with 7 bases left between them. The CDR3 has 13 amino acids. Germline V CDR1 and CDR2: SQVTM, ANQGSEA. This CDR3 is CSVEEFEKNIQYF. CDR3 nucleotide sequence: TGCAGCGTTGAAGAGTTTGAGAAAAACATTCAGTACTTC.

For the CDR3, the DNA is TGTGCCAGCTCACCACTGACGGGTTTTGTCACTGAAGCTTTCTTT. Translation: CASSPLTGFVTEAFF. The chain has TRBV18 and TRBJ1-1, with D uncertain. V lost 1 base, J lost 4 bases, and 13 bases lay in between. The CDR3 extends over 15 amino acids. Germline lookup yields CDR1 KGHSH and CDR2 LQKENI.

This rearrangement joins TRBV30 to TRBJ2-3; TRBD2 matches 8 bases. Unmatched junction bases numbered 4, after V lost 3 bases and J lost 2 bases. Germline V gives CDR1 GTSNPN, CDR2 SVGIG (reference sequence). The length of the CDR3 is 14 residues. CDR3 residues: CAWRVSGATDTQYF. For the CDR3, the DNA is TGTGCCTGGAGAGTTAGCGGGGCCACAGATACGCAGTATTTT.

The chain couples TRBV2 to TRBJ2-7, with 9 bases fitting TRBD2. With V trimmed by 2 bases and J by 2 bases, 10 bases remained unmatched. Germline values: CDR1 SNHLY, CDR2 FYNNEI. The CDR3 sequence is 17 residues long. The CDR3 reads CASSEKIAGAKAYEQYF. As DNA, the CDR3 is TGTGCCAGCAGTGAAAAAATAGCGGGAGCCAAGGCCTACGAGCAGTACTTC.